This T cell receptor (beta chain) comes out of a study of cytomegalovirus exposure and HLA in healthy donors. Study-wide points: Overall, about 160 TCR beta chains were annotated as cytomegalovirus-associated. At a 0.05 false discovery rate, a later analysis found 18,000 or so TCR beta sequences to be associated with HLA alleles.

The PCR had 60 Vbeta and 13 Jbeta primers. Only in-frame clones appear in the TCRdb table, and some are missing; sequencing was by immunoSEQ multiplex PCR. The table lists more than 120,000 clones, 82% of them singletons. Regarding donors, all were healthy bone marrow donors. Germline V gives CDR1 SGHRS, CDR2 YFSETQ. Losses at the gene ends were 4 bases for V and 6 bases for J; bases not matched to a gene: 8. This CDR3 contains 16 residues. On this clone itself: Its target is not known.

Input material: PBMCs. V and J are TRBV5-1 and TRBJ2-1, with 12 bases identical to TRBD2. This sequence originates from a male donor in good health and CMV-seronegative. This chain's CDR3 is CASSILAGGSFNEQFF. Here the CDR3 DNA reads TGCGCCAGCAGCATACTAGCGGGAGGCAGTTTCAATGAGCAGTTCTTC.